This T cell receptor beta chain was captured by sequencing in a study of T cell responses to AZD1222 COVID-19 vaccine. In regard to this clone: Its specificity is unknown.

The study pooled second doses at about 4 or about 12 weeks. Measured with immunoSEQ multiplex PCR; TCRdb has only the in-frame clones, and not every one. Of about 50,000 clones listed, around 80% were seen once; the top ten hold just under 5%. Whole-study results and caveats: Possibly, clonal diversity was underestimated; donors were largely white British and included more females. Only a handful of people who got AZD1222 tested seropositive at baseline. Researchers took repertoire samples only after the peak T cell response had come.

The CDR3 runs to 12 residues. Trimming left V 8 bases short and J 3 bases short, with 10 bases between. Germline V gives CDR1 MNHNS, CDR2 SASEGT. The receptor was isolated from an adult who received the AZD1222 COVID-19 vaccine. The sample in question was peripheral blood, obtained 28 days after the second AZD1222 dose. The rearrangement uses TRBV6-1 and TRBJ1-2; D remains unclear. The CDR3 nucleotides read TGTGCCAGCCGGGTCGGTGACTATGGCTACACCTTC. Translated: CASRVGDYGYTF.